The clone carrying this TCR beta chain showed up many times. Its antigen is not known. The source of the sample is a study of T cells in Graves' hyperthyroidism and ophthalmopathy. Study-wide points: With a median lead of around 6.7 months before onset, the model predicted ophthalmopathy.

Regions amplified from RNA transcripts were the TCR beta CDR3 regions. First-round RT-PCR of the TCR CDR3 relied on the HTBI primer set. Each CDR3 protein is one row after TCRdb ran MiXCR on the multiplex PCR reads. Of approximately 510,000 distinct CDR3 sequences in the sample, about 46% were seen once. The CDR3 has 13 amino acids. Germline-derived CDR1 and CDR2 are SNHLY and FYNNEI. V lost 2 bases and J 5 bases, leaving 7 bases between the germline ends. The receptor comes from an adult woman with Graves' disease, either hyperthyroidism or ophthalmopathy (not recorded which). Input material: peripheral blood or thyroid tissue (not recorded which). The chain couples TRBV2 to TRBJ1-5, with no clear D. The CDR3 protein is CASSENWDQPQHF. The DNA for the CDR3 is TGTGCCAGCAGTGAAAACTGGGATCAGCCCCAGCATTTT. Together with reference TRBV2 and TRBJ1-5, the CDR3 gives the full variable domain: EPEVTQTPSHQVTQMGQEVILRCVPISNHLYFYWYRQILGQKVEFLVSFYNNEISEKSEIFDDQFSVERPDGSNFTLKIRSTKLEDSAMYFCASSENWDQPQHFGDGTRLSIL.